This paragraph reports one TCR beta chain. The data are from a study of blood T cell repertoires in COVID-19. Germline CDR1 reads MNHEY; CDR2 reads SVGAGI. This CDR3 comprises 11 residues. V lost 5 bases and J 9 bases, leaving 8 bases between the germline ends. Across over 20 US areas, participants ranged in age from 18 to 89 years. Symptom resolution, clearance, or two negative PCRs marked donors in Cohort 3 as recovered. Authors' processing steps: The authors estimated nucleated cell counts from reference gene primer amplification. Only in-frame clones appear in the TCRdb table, and some are missing; sequencing was by immunoSEQ multiplex PCR. V and J calls and clone size follow that table, whereas D and trimming were derived from the DNA. The sample has roughly 150,000 clones, 70% to 90% seen once; the top ten hold 6.2%.

The sequenced sample consisted of PBMCs or T cells enriched from blood (not recorded which). The V gene is TRBV6-5, the J gene TRBJ2-1, with TRBD1 as a possible D gene (5 bases). The sequence derives from a woman between 35 and 50 years old who had recovered from COVID-19. The CDR3 loop is CASSNRIEQFF. The CDR3 region has the DNA TGTGCCAGCAGTAACAGGATTGAGCAGTTCTTC.